This TCR beta chain is from a study of blood T cell repertoires in COVID-19. Background on the study: Nucleic acid was either cDNA or gDNA, and it came from T cells, B-cell-depleted T cells, or PBMCs.

A Seattle source enrolled patients during active infection and followed them longitudinally. The germline CDR1 and CDR2 sequences are LGHDT and YNNKEL (reference sequence). There are 11 residues in the CDR3. V lost 5 bases to trimming and J lost 2 bases, with 3 bases between them. In the original processing: The assay estimated nucleated cells by amplifying reference gene primers. Sequenced by immunoSEQ multiplex PCR; TCRdb stores in-frame clones only, minus some. D and trimming come from the DNA, and the V and J calls and clone size come from that table. This table has 180,000 or so clones, approximately 88% appearing once.

The chain is built from TRBV3-1 (or the pseudogene TRBV3-2) and TRBJ1-2; D unresolved. This receptor was obtained from a woman aged 40 to 50 with COVID-19, enrolled during active disease. Input material: peripheral blood. The CDR3 DNA sequence: TGTGCCAGCAGCTTAAACTATGGCTACACCTTC. Residues: CASSLNYGYTF.